These 30 T cell receptor beta chains were all obtained from the same sample, sequenced in a study of technical replicates of blood from a few donors. Clones were sequenced by immunoSEQ multiplex PCR, and TCRdb holds only the in-frame ones, with some missing. The data hold tens of thousands of clones, with approximately 90% observed a single time. Sample: PBMCs. These receptors originate from a human donor in good health. Some clones in this sample may be carry-over from other donors' samples.

J is TRBJ2-3 and V is TRBV5-1; possible D gene TRBD2, 5 bases. Deletions cut 4 bases from V and 2 bases from J, with 14 bases between. CDR1 is SGHRS, CDR2 YFSETQ, per germline. The CDR3 consists of 15 residues. The CDR3 is CASSPGLYFTDTQYF. CDR3 coding DNA: TGCGCCAGCAGCCCTGGACTGTATTTCACAGATACGCAGTATTTT.

The rearrangement links TRBV5-1 to TRBJ2-5, with 7 nucleotides matching TRBD2. The CDR3 is 15 residues long. Germline CDR1 and CDR2: SGHRS and YFSETQ. J lost 4 bases, V lost 4 bases, and 10 bases had no gene match. The CDR3 region has the DNA TGCGCCAGCAGCACTGGTTCGGGGGGAACAGAGACCCAGTACTTC. Translation: CASSTGSGGTETQYF.

This clone has just a few counts. CDR3 DNA: TGTGCCAGCAGCCCAGCGGGGGAGACCCAGTACTTC. It is translated as CASSPAGETQYF. The chain employs TRBV7-8 and TRBJ2-5, with 7 positions matching TRBD2. With 5 bases clipped from V and 5 bases from J, the junction kept 2 bases outside the gene matches. CDR3 length: 12 amino acids. From germline, CDR1 is SGHVS and CDR2 FQNEAQ.

This sequence joins TRBV29-1 and TRBJ1-3, with TRBD1 matching 8 bases. Germline CDR1 is SQVTM and CDR2 is ANQGSEA. V shed 7 bases, J shed 0 bases, and the junction held 14 bases outside the gene matches. The CDR3 length is 17 residues. CDR3 amino acids: CSALGQAAPGSGNTIYF. The CDR3 DNA reads TGCAGCGCATTGGGACAGGCAGCCCCGGGCTCTGGAAACACCATATATTTT.

The chain combines TRBV12-5 with TRBJ1-4; 8 bases match TRBD1. Germline V gives CDR1 LGHNT, CDR2 FRNRAP. The trim removed 5 bases at V and 8 bases at J, leaving 7 bases unmatched. There are 14 residues in the CDR3. For the CDR3, the DNA is TGTGCTAGTGGTGGGACAGGCGTTGGGGAAAAACTGTTTTTT. Translation: CASGGTGVGEKLFF.

The genes are TRBV7-8 and TRBJ2-7; D is perhaps TRBD1 (6 bases). CDR1 and CDR2 (germline): SGHVS, FQNEAQ. The CDR3 extends over 12 amino acids. The ends were cut back, 6 bases at V and 7 bases at J, with 13 bases in the middle. The CDR3 here is CASRNRAGEQYF. The CDR3 region has the DNA TGTGCCAGCAGAAACAGGGCGGGTGAGCAGTACTTC. Looking up the rest from reference TRBV7-8 and TRBJ2-7 gives the full variable domain: GAGVSQSPRYKVAKRGQDVALRCDPISGHVSLFWYQQALGQGPEFLTYFQNEAQLDKSGLPSDRFFAERPEGSVSTLKIQRTQQEDSAVYLCASRNRAGEQYFGPGTRLTVT.

The V call is TRBV2, the J call TRBJ1-1, with D unclear. V dropped 5 bases and J dropped 4 bases, with 11 bases sitting between them. The germline V gene has CDR1 SNHLY and CDR2 FYNNEI. The CDR3 sequence is 13 residues long. The CDR3: CASSSEGSTEAFF. DNA of the CDR3: TGTGCCAGCAGTTCAGAGGGTAGCACTGAAGCTTTCTTT.

The chain carries TRBV2 and TRBJ2-3; TRBD2 might be the D (6 bases). Germline-derived CDR1 and CDR2 are SNHLY and FYNNEI. V was shortened by 0 bases and J by 3 bases, with 16 bases between the two germline ends. The CDR3 sequence is 17 residues long. DNA of the CDR3: TGTGCCAGCAGTGAAGCGAGCGGAGGGCCCAAAACAGATACGCAGTATTTT. It specifies CASSEASGGPKTDTQYF.

The chain is built from TRBV6-1 and TRBJ1-1, with 9 bases aligning to TRBD1. Trimming cost V 5 bases and J 11 bases; bases outside gene matches: 6. There are 12 residues in the CDR3. Germline V lookup: CDR1 MNHNS, CDR2 SASEGT. DNA for the CDR3: TGTGCCAGCAGTCCACACAGGGGGCTGGCTTTCTTT. Translated, it gives CASSPHRGLAFF.

The chain uses TRBV7-2 and TRBJ2-1, with D possibly being TRBD2 (6 bases). V was pared by 1 base and J by 8 bases, with 12 bases between. The CDR3 loop spans 14 amino acids. Germline CDR1 reads SGHTA; CDR2 reads FQGNSA. CDR3 amino acids: CASSLDPSAYEQFF. CDR3 nucleotides: TGTGCCAGCAGCTTAGATCCTAGCGCGTATGAGCAGTTCTTC.

CDR3 protein: CASSPTGTSTDTQYF. The CDR3 DNA reads as TGTGCCAGCAGCCCGACTGGGACTAGCACAGATACGCAGTATTTT. This chain joins TRBV7-9 and TRBJ2-3; maybe TRBD2 (6 bases). V was shortened by 5 bases and J by 0 bases, with 12 bases between the two germline ends. CDR1 and CDR2 from the germline V gene are SEHNR and FQNEAQ (reference sequence). The CDR3 has 15 residues.

The rearrangement uses TRBV27 and TRBJ1-2; 9 bases align to TRBD1. The length of the CDR3 is 15 residues. Germline V gene sequence: CDR1 MNHEY, CDR2 SMNVEV (reference sequence). The junction had 6 bases not matched to a gene; V was cut back by 6 bases and J by 1 base. The CDR3 DNA reads TGTGCCAGCAGGCTGCGGGGACAGGGTAACTATGGCTACACCTTC. It translates to CASRLRGQGNYGYTF.

This chain connects TRBV5-1 to TRBJ1-1; D call uncertain. Trimming took off 0 bases at V and 8 bases at J, with 8 bases between the two ends. Germline CDR1 reads SGHRS; CDR2 reads YFSETQ. This CDR3 is built from 12 residues. This CDR3 is CASSLVGVEAFF. The CDR3 bases are TGCGCCAGCAGCTTGGTGGGAGTCGAAGCTTTCTTT.

The chain has TRBV2 and TRBJ2-3; 7 positions agree with TRBD2. Per the germline V gene, CDR1 is SNHLY and CDR2 is FYNNEI. The CDR3 spans 15 residues. Unmatched junction bases numbered 6, after V lost 4 bases and J lost 2 bases. CDR3 sequence (DNA): TGTGCCAGCAGTGGACTAGCCGGCCCCACAGATACGCAGTATTTT. It encodes CASSGLAGPTDTQYF.

V is TRBV4-2 and J is TRBJ1-6; perhaps TRBD1 as D (5 bases). V lost 0 bases to trimming and J lost 9 bases, with 12 bases between them. Germline values: CDR1 LGHNA, CDR2 YNFKEQ. This CDR3 spans 15 amino acids. The CDR3 nucleotides are TGTGCCAGCAGCCAAGAAGGGGCCTCCCCTTCACCCCTCCACTTT. Its protein product is CASSQEGASPSPLHF.

CDR3 coding DNA: TGTGCTAGTGCCCCCGAGGGGGCTAGCAATCAGCCCCAGCATTTT. Amino acids: CASAPEGASNQPQHF. The J gene is TRBJ1-5, the V gene TRBV12-5, with 7 bases aligning to TRBD1. CDR1 and CDR2 (germline): LGHNT, FRNRAP. CDR3 length: 15 residues. The J segment lost 0 bases and the V segment lost 7 bases, leaving 6 bases of the junction unmatched.

This chain's CDR3 is CASSQDSGYSNQPQHF. CDR3 sequence (DNA): TGCGCCAGCAGCCAAGATAGCGGTTATAGCAATCAGCCCCAGCATTTT. The chain carries TRBV4-3 and TRBJ1-5, with D unclear. The CDR3 runs to 16 residues. Germline V gives CDR1 LGHNA, CDR2 YSLEER. V lost 0 bases and J lost 0, with 9 bases in between.

V usage is TRBV18 and J usage is TRBJ1-5, with 9 bases identical to TRBD1. V gave up 8 bases and J gave up 1 base; unmatched junction bases: 3. The germline gives CDR1 KGHSH, CDR2 LQKENI. The CDR3 consists of 14 residues. CDR3 sequence reads: CASAGQGSNQPQHF. The CDR3 bases are TGTGCCAGCGCAGGACAGGGGAGCAATCAGCCCCAGCATTTT. Drawing the rest from reference TRBV18 and TRBJ1-5, the complete variable domain is NAGVMQNPRHLVRRRGQEARLRCSPMKGHSHVYWYRQLPEEGLKFMVYLQKENIIDESGMPKERFSAEFPKEGPSILRIQQVVRGDSAAYFCASAGQGSNQPQHFGDGTRLSIL.

The rearrangement uses TRBV29-1 and TRBJ1-2; D perhaps matches TRBD1 (5 bases). The CDR3 consists of 12 residues. Germline V gene data show CDR1 as SQVTM and CDR2 as ANQGSEA. The germline V and J ends were trimmed by 7 bases and 3 bases, with 12 bases remaining between them. Here the CDR3 DNA reads TGCAGCGCCAGCGGGGGAGACTATGGCTACACCTTC. Residues: CSASGGDYGYTF.

The chain employs TRBV7-2 and TRBJ2-1; TRBD2 is a possible D gene (5 bases). The CDR3 loop spans 14 amino acids. Per germline, CDR1 SGHTA and CDR2 FQGNSA. The V end was cut by 5 bases, the J end by 2 bases, with 10 bases between. CDR3 nucleotides: TGTGCCAGCAGCCCGGACTCAGCCTACAATGAGCAGTTCTTC. Its translation: CASSPDSAYNEQFF.

The chain uses TRBV7-9 and TRBJ1-1; D unresolved. The CDR3 has 16 residues. Trimming removed 5 bases from V and 1 base from J, with 17 bases in between. Germline V gene data show CDR1 as SEHNR and CDR2 as FQNEAQ (reference sequence). DNA for the CDR3: TGTGCCAGCAGCCCAGAGGTAAGGAGGGAGAACACTGAAGCTTTCTTT. Its protein is CASSPEVRRENTEAFF.

This chain uses TRBV5-6 with TRBJ2-5; 7 bases line up with TRBD2. The V gene's germline CDR1 is SGHDT and CDR2 YYEEEE. V shed 4 bases, J shed 4 bases, and the junction held 4 bases outside the gene matches. The CDR3 extends over 13 amino acids. CDR3 bases: TGTGCCAGCAGCCTGGGGGAGGGAGAGACCCAGTACTTC. Its protein is CASSLGEGETQYF.

The DNA of the CDR3 is TGTGCCAGCAGTGGGGGGACTAGCGGGAGCGAGCAGTACTTC. Protein sequence: CASSGGTSGSEQYF. The V gene is TRBV6-6, the J gene TRBJ2-7, with 14 nucleotides matching TRBD2. The CDR3 consists of 14 residues. CDR1 and CDR2 from the germline V gene are MNHNY and SVGAGI (reference sequence). J was trimmed by 6 bases and V by 5 bases; bases with no gene match: 3.

This chain connects TRBV4-3 to TRBJ1-2; TRBD1 agrees at 7 bases. V lost 0 bases, J lost 3 bases, and 4 bases stayed unmatched. Germline assignment: CDR1 LGHNA and CDR2 YSLEER. The CDR3 runs to 15 residues. The CDR3 protein is CASSQDRDSYYGYTF. In DNA form, the CDR3 reads TGCGCCAGCAGCCAAGACCGGGACAGCTACTATGGCTACACCTTC.

The chain carries TRBV5-1 and TRBJ1-2, with TRBD1 matching over 7 bases. V shed 0 bases and J 4 bases; nucleotides not matched to a gene: 3. Germline V gene data show CDR1 as SGHRS and CDR2 as YFSETQ. The CDR3 has 14 residues. CDR3 DNA sequence: TGCGCCAGCAGCTTGGAGACAGGGATCTATGGCTACACCTTC. This sequence encodes CASSLETGIYGYTF.

V usage is TRBV6-5 and J usage is TRBJ1-5; 11 bases agree with TRBD1. The CDR3 covers 15 residues. V trimming: 5 bases; J trimming: 6 bases; junction bases outside the gene matches: 6. Germline V gene sequence: CDR1 MNHEY, CDR2 SVGAGI. This CDR3 reads CASSLGQGVSQPQHF. CDR3 DNA: TGTGCCAGCAGTCTGGGACAGGGGGTAAGTCAGCCCCAGCATTTT.

The rearrangement joins TRBV5-4 to TRBJ2-3, with 8 nucleotides matching TRBD2. Per the germline V gene, CDR1 is SGHNT and CDR2 is YYREEE (reference sequence). The ends lost 2 bases at V and 6 bases at J; junction bases unmatched: 5. This CDR3 contains 14 residues. As DNA, the CDR3 is TGTGCCAGCAGCTTTCTTCGGGAGGGTGATACGCAGTATTTT. It yields the protein CASSFLREGDTQYF.

The chain has TRBV6-4 and TRBJ2-1, with D maybe TRBD2 (5 bases). With 0 bases removed from V and 13 bases from J, the gap between germline ends came to 13 bases. CDR1 is MRHNA and CDR2 is SNTAGT in the germline V gene. This CDR3 is 13 amino acids long. CDR3 DNA: TGTGCCAGCAGTGACTCCTCTGGACTCTACCAGTTCTTC. It encodes CASSDSSGLYQFF.

As for this clone: The junction differs from germline at one of its ends, possibly a read error. The chain carries TRBV30 and TRBJ2-1; D is ambiguous. In germline, CDR1 is GTSNPN, CDR2 SVGIG (reference sequence). There are 13 residues in the CDR3. The CDR3 nucleotides are TGTGCCTGGATCCCTGACTCCCACAATGAGCAGTTCTTC. This translates into CAWIPDSHNEQFF.

The V and J genes are TRBV5-4 and TRBJ2-5; 11 bases match TRBD2. The germline V gene has CDR1 SGHNT and CDR2 YYREEE (reference sequence). V was clipped by 0 bases and J by 5 bases; unmatched bases: 12. CDR3 length: 18 residues. The CDR3 DNA reads TGTGCCAGCAGCTTGGCGGTCACTAGCGGGAGATCCTGGGAGACCCAGTACTTC. This sequence encodes CASSLAVTSGRSWETQYF.